This TCR beta chain derives from a study of Tregs in tolerant kidney transplant recipients. Only in-frame clones appear in the TCRdb table, and some are missing; sequencing was by immunoSEQ multiplex PCR. The sample lists roughly 66,000 clones, 92% occurring once. V trimming: 1 base; J trimming: 5 bases; junction bases outside the gene matches: 0. The germline V gene has CDR1 SEHNR and CDR2 FQNEAQ (reference sequence). This CDR3 spans 13 amino acids. This clone has just a few counts. Distinct nucleotide sequences in the sample also encode this CDR3. This TCR came from a human donor who received a combined kidney and bone marrow transplant. The material sequenced was CD8+ T cells from blood, taken before the transplant. The rearrangement links TRBV7-9 to TRBJ1-1; 8 bases fit TRBD1. This chain's CDR3 is CASSLGQGTEAFF. CDR3 bases: TGTGCCAGCAGCTTAGGACAGGGGACTGAAGCTTTCTTT.